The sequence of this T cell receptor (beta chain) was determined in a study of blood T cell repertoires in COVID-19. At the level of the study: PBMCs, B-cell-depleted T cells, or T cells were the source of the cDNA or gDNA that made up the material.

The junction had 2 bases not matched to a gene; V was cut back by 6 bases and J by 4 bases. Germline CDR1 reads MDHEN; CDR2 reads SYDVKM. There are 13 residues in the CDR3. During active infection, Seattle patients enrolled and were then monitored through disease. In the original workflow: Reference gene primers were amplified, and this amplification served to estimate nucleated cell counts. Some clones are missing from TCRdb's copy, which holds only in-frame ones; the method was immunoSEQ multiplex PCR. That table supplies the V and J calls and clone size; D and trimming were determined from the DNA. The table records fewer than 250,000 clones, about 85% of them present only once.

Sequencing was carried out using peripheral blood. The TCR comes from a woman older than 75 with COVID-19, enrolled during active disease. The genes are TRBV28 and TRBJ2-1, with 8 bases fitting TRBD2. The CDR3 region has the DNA TGTGCCAGCAGCGGCGGGGGGTACAATGAGCAGTTCTTC. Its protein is CASSGGGYNEQFF.